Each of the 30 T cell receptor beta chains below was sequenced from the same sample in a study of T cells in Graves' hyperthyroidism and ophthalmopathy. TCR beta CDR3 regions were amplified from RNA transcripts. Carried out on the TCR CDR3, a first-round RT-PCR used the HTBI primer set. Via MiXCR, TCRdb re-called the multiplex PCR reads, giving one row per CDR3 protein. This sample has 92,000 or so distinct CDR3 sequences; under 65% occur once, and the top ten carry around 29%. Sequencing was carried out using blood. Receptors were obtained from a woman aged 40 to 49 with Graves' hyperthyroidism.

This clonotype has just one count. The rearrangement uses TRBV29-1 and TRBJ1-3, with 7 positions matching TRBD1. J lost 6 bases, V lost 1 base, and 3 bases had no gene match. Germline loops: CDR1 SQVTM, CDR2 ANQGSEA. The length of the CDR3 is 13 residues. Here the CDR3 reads CSVEADRANTIYF. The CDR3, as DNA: TGCAGCGTTGAAGCCGACAGGGCAAACACCATATATTTT. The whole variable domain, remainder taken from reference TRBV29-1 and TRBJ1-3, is SAVISQKPSRDICQRGTSLTIQCQVDSQVTMMFWYRQQPGQSLTLIATANQGSEATYESGFVIDKFPISRPNLTFSTLTVSNMSPEDSSIYLCSVEADRANTIYFGEGSWLTVV.

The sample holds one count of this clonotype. CDR3 DNA sequence: TGTGCCAGCAGCGTTGGGACGTCTAGCAATCAGCCCCAGCATTTT. This gives the protein CASSVGTSSNQPQHF. The V call is TRBV6-2 or TRBV6-3, the J call TRBJ1-5, with a weak D call TRBD1 (5 bases). Trimming cost V 6 bases and J 0 bases, with 12 bases left between them. CDR1 MNHEY and CDR2 SVGEGT come from the germline V gene. The CDR3 consists of 15 residues.

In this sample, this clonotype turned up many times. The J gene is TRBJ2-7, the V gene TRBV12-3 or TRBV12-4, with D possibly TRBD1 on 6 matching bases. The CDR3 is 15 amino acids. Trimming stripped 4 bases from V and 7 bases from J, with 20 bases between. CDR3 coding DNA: TGTGCCAGCAGTTACTCGGGACATGGGCTGGGAGAGCAGTACTTC. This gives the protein CASSYSGHGLGEQYF.

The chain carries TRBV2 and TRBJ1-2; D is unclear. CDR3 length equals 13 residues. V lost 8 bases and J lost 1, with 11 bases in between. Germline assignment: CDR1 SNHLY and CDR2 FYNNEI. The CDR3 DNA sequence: TGTGCCAGCTTATACAGCCTTAACTATGGCTACACCTTC. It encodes CASLYSLNYGYTF.

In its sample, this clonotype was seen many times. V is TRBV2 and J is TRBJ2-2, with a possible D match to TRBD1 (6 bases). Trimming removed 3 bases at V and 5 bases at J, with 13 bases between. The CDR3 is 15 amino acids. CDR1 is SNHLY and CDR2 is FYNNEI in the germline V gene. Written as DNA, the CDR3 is TGTGCCAGCAGTGAGGCGATGGGGGCAACCGGGGAGCTGTTTTTT. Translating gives CASSEAMGATGELFF.

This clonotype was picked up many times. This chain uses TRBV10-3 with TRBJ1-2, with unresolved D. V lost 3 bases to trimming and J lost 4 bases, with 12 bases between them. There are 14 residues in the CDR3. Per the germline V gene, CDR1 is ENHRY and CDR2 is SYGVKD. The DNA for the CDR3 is TGTGCCATCAGTGACCTCCGGGAGGTCTATGGCTACACCTTC. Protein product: CAISDLREVYGYTF.

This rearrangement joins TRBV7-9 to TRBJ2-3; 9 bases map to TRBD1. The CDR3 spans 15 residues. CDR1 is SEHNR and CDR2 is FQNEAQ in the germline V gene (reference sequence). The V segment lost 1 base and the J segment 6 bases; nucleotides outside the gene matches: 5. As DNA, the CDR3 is TGTGCCAGCAGCTTAGGGGACAGGGTGGCGGATACGCAGTATTTT. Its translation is CASSLGDRVADTQYF.

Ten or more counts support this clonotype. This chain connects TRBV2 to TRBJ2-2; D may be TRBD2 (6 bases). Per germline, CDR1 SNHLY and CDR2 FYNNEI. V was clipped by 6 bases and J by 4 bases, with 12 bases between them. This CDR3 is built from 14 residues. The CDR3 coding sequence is TGTGCCAGCAGGCCCGGGAGCGGCACCGGGGAGCTGTTTTTT. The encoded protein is CASRPGSGTGELFF.

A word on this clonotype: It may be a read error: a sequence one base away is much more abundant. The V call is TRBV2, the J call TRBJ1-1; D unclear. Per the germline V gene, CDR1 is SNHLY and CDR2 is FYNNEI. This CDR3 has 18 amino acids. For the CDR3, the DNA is TGTGTCAGCGGAGAATCTAGTGGCGGGCGCGCGGTCGACACTGAAGCTTTCTTT. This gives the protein CVSGESSGGRAVDTEAFF.

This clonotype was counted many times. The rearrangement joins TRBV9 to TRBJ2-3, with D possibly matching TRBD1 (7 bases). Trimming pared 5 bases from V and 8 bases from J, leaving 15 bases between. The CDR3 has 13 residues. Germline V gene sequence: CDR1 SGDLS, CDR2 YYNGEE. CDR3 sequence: CASRSGGGGTQYF. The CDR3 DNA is TGTGCCAGCAGATCAGGGGGAGGCGGTACGCAGTATTTT.

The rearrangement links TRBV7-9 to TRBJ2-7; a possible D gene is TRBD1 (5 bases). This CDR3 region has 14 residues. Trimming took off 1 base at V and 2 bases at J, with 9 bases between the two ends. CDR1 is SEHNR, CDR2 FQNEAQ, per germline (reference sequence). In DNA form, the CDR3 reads TGTGCCAGCAGCTTAGACGCAGGGACCTACGAGCAGTACTTC. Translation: CASSLDAGTYEQYF.

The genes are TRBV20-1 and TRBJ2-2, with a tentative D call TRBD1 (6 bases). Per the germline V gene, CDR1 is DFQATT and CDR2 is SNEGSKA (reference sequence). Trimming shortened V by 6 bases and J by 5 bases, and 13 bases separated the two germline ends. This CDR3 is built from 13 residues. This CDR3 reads CSARGVGTGELFF. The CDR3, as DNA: TGCAGTGCCAGGGGAGTAGGGACCGGGGAGCTGTTTTTT.

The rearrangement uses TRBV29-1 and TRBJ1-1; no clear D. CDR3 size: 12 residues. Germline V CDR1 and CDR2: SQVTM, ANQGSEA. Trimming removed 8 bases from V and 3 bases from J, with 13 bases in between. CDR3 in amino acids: CSSLGRDTEAFF. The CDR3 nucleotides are TGCAGCTCACTCGGGAGGGACACTGAAGCTTTCTTT.

The CDR3 reads CASSRAGTANTEAFF. In DNA, the CDR3 is TGTGCCAGTAGTAGAGCCGGGACAGCTAACACTGAAGCTTTCTTT. V usage is TRBV19 and J usage is TRBJ1-1; 7 bases line up with TRBD1. Germline V gives CDR1 LNHDA, CDR2 SQIVND (reference sequence). The junction had 7 bases not matched to a gene; V was cut back by 4 bases and J by 2 bases. The CDR3 is 15 amino acids.

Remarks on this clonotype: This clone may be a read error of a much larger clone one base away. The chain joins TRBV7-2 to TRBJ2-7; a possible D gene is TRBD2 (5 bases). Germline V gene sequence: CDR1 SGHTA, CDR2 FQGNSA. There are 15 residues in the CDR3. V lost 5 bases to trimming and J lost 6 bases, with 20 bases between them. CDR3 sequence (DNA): TGTGCCAGCAGCCAAGAGGGTTTTGTAACGGGCGAGCAGTACTTC. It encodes CASSQEGFVTGEQYF.

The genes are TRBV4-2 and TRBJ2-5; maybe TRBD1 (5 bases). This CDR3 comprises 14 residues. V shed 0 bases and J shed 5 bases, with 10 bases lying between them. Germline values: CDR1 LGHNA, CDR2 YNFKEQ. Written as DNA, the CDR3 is TGTGCCAGCAGCCAAGACAGGGCCGGGGAGACCCAGTACTTC. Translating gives CASSQDRAGETQYF.

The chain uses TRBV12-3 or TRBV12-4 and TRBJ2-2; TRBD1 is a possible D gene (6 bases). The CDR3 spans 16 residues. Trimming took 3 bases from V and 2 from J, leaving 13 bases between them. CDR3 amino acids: CASSFRTGPNTGELFF. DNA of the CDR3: TGTGCCAGCAGTTTTCGTACAGGGCCTAACACCGGGGAGCTGTTTTTT.

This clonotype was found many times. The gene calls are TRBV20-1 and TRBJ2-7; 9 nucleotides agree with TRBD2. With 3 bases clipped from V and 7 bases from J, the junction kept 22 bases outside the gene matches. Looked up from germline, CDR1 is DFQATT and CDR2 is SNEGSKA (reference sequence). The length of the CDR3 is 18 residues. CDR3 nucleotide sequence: TGCAGTGCTAGGTTAGCGGGAGTCAGGGCTCCTAACCTTAAGGAGCAGTACTTC. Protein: CSARLAGVRAPNLKEQYF.

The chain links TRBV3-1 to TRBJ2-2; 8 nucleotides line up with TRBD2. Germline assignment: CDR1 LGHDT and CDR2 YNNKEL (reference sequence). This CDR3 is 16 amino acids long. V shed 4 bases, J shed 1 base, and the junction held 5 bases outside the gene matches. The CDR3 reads CASSPWAGGNTGELFF. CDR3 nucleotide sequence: TGTGCCAGCAGCCCTTGGGCGGGAGGGAACACCGGGGAGCTGTTTTTT.

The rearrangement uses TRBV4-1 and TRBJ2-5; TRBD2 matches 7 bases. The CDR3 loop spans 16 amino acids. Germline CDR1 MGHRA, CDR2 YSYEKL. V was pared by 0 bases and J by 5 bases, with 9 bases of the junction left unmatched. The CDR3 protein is CASSQEGMGGSETQYF. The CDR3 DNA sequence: TGCGCCAGCAGCCAAGAAGGTATGGGCGGGAGTGAGACCCAGTACTTC.

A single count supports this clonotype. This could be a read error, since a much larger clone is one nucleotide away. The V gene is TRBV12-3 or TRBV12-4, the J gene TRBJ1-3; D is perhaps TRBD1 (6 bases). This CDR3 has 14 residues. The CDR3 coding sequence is TGTGCCAGCATCGGACAGAGCTCTGGAAGCACCATATATTTT. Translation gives CASIGQSSGSTIYF.

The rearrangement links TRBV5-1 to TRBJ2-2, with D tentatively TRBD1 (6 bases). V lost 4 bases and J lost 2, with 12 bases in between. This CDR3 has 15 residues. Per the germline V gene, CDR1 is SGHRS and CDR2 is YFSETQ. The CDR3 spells CASSTAGDNTGELFF. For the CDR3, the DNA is TGCGCCAGCAGCACTGCAGGGGACAACACCGGGGAGCTGTTTTTT.

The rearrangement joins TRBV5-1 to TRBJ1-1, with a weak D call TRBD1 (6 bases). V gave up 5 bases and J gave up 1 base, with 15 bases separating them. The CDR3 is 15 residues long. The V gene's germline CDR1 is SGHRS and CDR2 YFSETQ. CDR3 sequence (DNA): TGCGCCAGCAGGTATACCGGGACACCGAACACTGAAGCTTTCTTT. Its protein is CASRYTGTPNTEAFF.

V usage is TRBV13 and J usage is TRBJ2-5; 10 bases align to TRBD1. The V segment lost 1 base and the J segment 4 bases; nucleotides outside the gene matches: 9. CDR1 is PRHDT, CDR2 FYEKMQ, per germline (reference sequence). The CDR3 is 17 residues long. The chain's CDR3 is CASSLVVRTGGGETQYF. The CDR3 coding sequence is TGTGCCAGCAGCTTAGTCGTGCGGACAGGGGGGGGAGAGACCCAGTACTTC.

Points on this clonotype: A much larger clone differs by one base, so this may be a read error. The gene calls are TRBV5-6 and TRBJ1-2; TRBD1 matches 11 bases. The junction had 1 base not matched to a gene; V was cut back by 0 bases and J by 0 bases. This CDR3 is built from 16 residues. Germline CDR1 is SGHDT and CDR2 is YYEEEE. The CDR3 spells CASSLVGQGANYGYTF. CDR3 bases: TGTGCCAGCAGCTTGGTGGGACAGGGGGCTAACTATGGCTACACCTTC.

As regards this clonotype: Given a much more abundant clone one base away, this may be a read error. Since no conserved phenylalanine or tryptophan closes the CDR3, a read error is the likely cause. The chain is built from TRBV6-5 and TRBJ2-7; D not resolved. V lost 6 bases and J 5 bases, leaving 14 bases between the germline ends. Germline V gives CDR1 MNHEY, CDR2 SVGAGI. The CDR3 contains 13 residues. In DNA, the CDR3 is TGTGCCAGCAGCCAATGGGATCGAAACGAGCAGTACTCC. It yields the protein CASSQWDRNEQYS.

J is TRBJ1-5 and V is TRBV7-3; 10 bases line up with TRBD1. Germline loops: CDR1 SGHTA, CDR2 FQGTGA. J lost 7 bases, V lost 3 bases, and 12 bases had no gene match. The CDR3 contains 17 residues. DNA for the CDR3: TGTGCCAGCAGCTTGACAGGGGGCGCGGGTGACGAGCAGCCCCAGCATTTT. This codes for CASSLTGGAGDEQPQHF.

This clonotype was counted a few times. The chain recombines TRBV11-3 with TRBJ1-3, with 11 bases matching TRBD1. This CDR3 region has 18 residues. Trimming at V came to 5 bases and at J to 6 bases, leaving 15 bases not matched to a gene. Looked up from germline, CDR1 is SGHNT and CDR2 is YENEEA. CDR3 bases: TGTGCCAGCAGCCAAGTCGGACAGGGGGCGACTGGCTTAAACACCATATATTTT. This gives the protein CASSQVGQGATGLNTIYF.

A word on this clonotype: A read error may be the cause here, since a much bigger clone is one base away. The DNA of the CDR3 is TGTGCCAGTAGTATGACGGCTAGCGGCACAGATACGCAGCATTTT. Its translation is CASSMTASGTDTQHF. This chain joins TRBV19 and TRBJ2-3; D gene uncertain. The J call may be in error: the DNA end matches TRBJ1-5 better. There are 15 residues in the CDR3. The V gene's germline CDR1 is LNHDA and CDR2 SQIVND (reference sequence).

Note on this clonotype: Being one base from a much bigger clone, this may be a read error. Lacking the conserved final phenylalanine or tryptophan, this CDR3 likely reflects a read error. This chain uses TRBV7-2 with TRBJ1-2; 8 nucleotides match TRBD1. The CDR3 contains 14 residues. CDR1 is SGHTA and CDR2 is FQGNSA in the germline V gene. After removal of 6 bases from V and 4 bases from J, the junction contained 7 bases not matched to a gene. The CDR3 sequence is CASSPGQEPYGYTS. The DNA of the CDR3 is TGTGCCAGCAGTCCGGGACAGGAACCCTATGGCTACACCTCC.